These 30 T cell receptor beta chains share one sample of origin, sequenced in a study of T cell clonality in common variable immunodeficiency. Profiling relied on immunoSEQ multiplex PCR, and the TCRdb table lists in-frame clones only, not all of them. The specimen gives over 40,000 clones without singletons; the ten biggest hold roughly 6%. The sample taken for sequencing was peripheral blood mononuclear cells. These receptors were collected from a person between 18 and 75 years old in good health.

This clone was observed many times. The read gets to within 3 residues of the CDR3 end, and the germline J gene fills in the rest. This chain uses TRBV5-4 with TRBJ2-2; 8 bases map to TRBD1. Per germline, CDR1 SGHNT and CDR2 YYREEE (reference sequence). The CDR3 covers 11 residues. CDR3 sequence: CASSDGQGLFF. The covered CDR3 bases are TGTGCCAGCAGCGACGGACAGGGG.

In its sample, this clone was seen many times. The read finishes 3 residues shy of the CDR3 end, and the germline J gene is used to complete it. The chain uses TRBV12-5 and TRBJ1-3, with no clear D. Trimming cost V 0 bases and J 7 bases, with 4 bases left between them. This CDR3 comprises 12 residues. Germline values: CDR1 LGHNT, CDR2 FRNRAP. This CDR3 reads CASGLVGNTIYF. The CDR3 DNA, read in part, is TGTGCTAGTGGTTTGGTCGGTAACACC.

In this sample, this clone turned up many times. The read falls 3 residues short of the CDR3 end, and the missing part is taken from the germline J gene. The chain is built from TRBV7-9 and TRBJ2-5, with 7 bases aligning to TRBD2. CDR1 SEHNR and CDR2 FQNEAQ come from the germline V gene (reference sequence). The V and J ends lost 5 bases and 5 bases, in that order; junction bases with no gene match: 8. This CDR3 contains 14 residues. This CDR3 is CASSRSGDRETQYF. Partial CDR3 DNA: TGTGCCAGCAGCCGCAGCGGGGACCGGGAGACC.

This clone was seen at least ten times. The read finishes 3 residues shy of the CDR3 end, and the germline J gene is used to complete it. V is TRBV20-1 and J is TRBJ2-7; TRBD1 matches at 8 bases. The germline gives CDR1 DFQATT, CDR2 SNEGSKA (reference sequence). The CDR3 is made up of 13 amino acids. V shed 4 bases, J shed 3 bases, and the junction held 5 bases outside the gene matches. The sequenced part of the CDR3 DNA is TGCAGTGCTAAGCGGACAGGGAACTACGAG. It yields the protein CSAKRTGNYE. The complete CDR3 protein is CSAKRTGNYEQYF.

This clone appeared many times. The DNA ends 3 residues before the CDR3 does, and the rest of the CDR3 is filled in from the germline J gene. The chain carries TRBV29-1 and TRBJ2-2; TRBD1 might be the D (7 bases). Between the trimmed V and J ends, which lost 7 bases and 1 base, there was a span of 16 bases. This CDR3 is built from 15 residues. CDR1 is SQVTM, CDR2 ANQGSEA, per germline. The CDR3: CSGGAGTENTGELFF. The CDR3 DNA, read in part, is TGCAGCGGCGGGGCCGGGACAGAGAACACCGGGGAG.

The table lists this clone with many counts. The read ends 3 residues before the CDR3 terminus; that terminus is restored from the germline J gene. The chain couples TRBV2 to TRBJ1-1, with D possibly matching TRBD1 (5 bases). Per germline, CDR1 SNHLY and CDR2 FYNNEI. V shed 0 bases and J shed 5 bases, with 16 bases lying between them. CDR3 size: 16 residues. The CDR3 spells CASSEAQYGGRTEAFF. CDR3 bases read: TGTGCCAGCAGTGAAGCGCAATACGGGGGACGGACTGAA.

The table lists this clone with many counts. The read is 3 residues too short to cover the CDR3 end, so that end is filled in from the germline J gene. The gene calls are TRBV19 and TRBJ2-5; TRBD2 agrees at 7 bases. The germline gives CDR1 LNHDA, CDR2 SQIVND (reference sequence). V dropped 10 bases and J dropped 5; count of bases not matched to a gene: 16. The CDR3 has 15 residues. CDR3 DNA, as far as it was read: TGTGCCACCAAGGGGCGTAGGGCCGGGGGGGAGACC. This gives the protein CATKGRRAGGET. The whole CDR3 sequence is CATKGRRAGGETQYF.

This clone was seen repeatedly, ten times or more. Read sequence stops 3 residues before the CDR3 end, and the germline J gene provides the missing end. The chain recombines TRBV2 with TRBJ2-2, with 12 bases aligning to TRBD2. The CDR3 is 16 amino acids. The V and J ends lost 10 bases and 5 bases, in that order; junction bases with no gene match: 11. Looked up from germline, CDR1 is SNHLY and CDR2 is FYNNEI. The sequenced part of the CDR3 DNA is TGTGCCACCCGCATGACTAGCGGGGGCGGAACCGGGGAG. It encodes CATRMTSGGGTGE. The whole CDR3 protein is CATRMTSGGGTGELFF.

There are many counts of this clone. The read falls 3 residues short of the CDR3 end, and the missing part is taken from the germline J gene. The chain recombines TRBV5-1 with TRBJ2-3; 10 nucleotides match TRBD1. Germline V lookup: CDR1 SGHRS, CDR2 YFSETQ. The CDR3 is made up of 16 amino acids. V shed 4 bases and J 5 bases; nucleotides not matched to a gene: 10. Incomplete CDR3 DNA: TGCGCCAGCAGCCCGGATCCAGGGACAGGGGAAGATACG. It specifies CASSPDPGTGEDT. The CDR3 reads in full as CASSPDPGTGEDTQYF.

This clone was seen ten or more times. The DNA ends 3 residues before the CDR3 does, and the rest of the CDR3 is filled in from the germline J gene. This sequence joins TRBV6-1 and TRBJ1-2, with 7 bases fitting TRBD1. The CDR3 spans 13 residues. CDR1 and CDR2 from the germline V gene are MNHNS and SASEGT. The CDR3 loop reads CASSEVRGVGYTF. The sequenced CDR3 bases are TGTGCCAGCAGTGAAGTCAGGGGGGTAGGC.

The sample holds many counts of this clone. The read terminates 3 residues before the CDR3 end, so the remaining end is supplied by the germline J gene. The V gene is TRBV7-9, the J gene TRBJ2-1; 8 bases match TRBD2. Germline loops: CDR1 SEHNR, CDR2 FQNEAQ (reference sequence). This CDR3 has 15 residues. Losses at the gene ends were 8 bases for V and 5 bases for J; bases not matched to a gene: 11. CDR3 region: CASPLRGGRNNEQFF. CDR3 DNA (partial): TGTGCCAGCCCCCTTCGGGGGGGGAGAAACAATGAG.

Points on this clone: The read comes to an end 3 residues before the CDR3 does, leaving the germline J gene to fill in the end. The genes are TRBV7-9 and TRBJ1-1, with TRBD1 matching 8 bases. The CDR3 runs to 15 residues. Trimming at V came to 1 base and at J to 1 base, leaving 2 bases not matched to a gene. Germline V CDR1 and CDR2: SEHNR, FQNEAQ (reference sequence). The CDR3 spells CASSLGTGGNTEAFF. The sequenced part of the CDR3 DNA is TGTGCCAGCAGCTTAGGTACAGGGGGGAACACTGAA. The complete variable domain, with remaining parts taken from reference TRBV7-9 and TRBJ1-1, reads DTGVSQNPRHKITKRGQNVTFRCDPISEHNRLYWYRQTLGQGPEFLTYFQNEAQLEKSRLLSDRFSAERPKGSFSTLEIQRTEQGDSAMYLCASSLGTGGNTEAFFGQGTRLTVV.

This clone was seen only a few times. The read ends 3 residues early relative to the CDR3; the germline J gene fills the gap. This sequence joins TRBV19 and TRBJ2-2, with a possible D match to TRBD1 (5 bases). CDR1 and CDR2 from the germline V gene are LNHDA and SQIVND (reference sequence). The CDR3 extends over 17 amino acids. The CDR3 DNA, read in part, is TGTGCCAGTACTCTGGACGGTACAGGATCCTATAATTCACCG. Amino acid sequence: CASTLDGTGSYNSP. The CDR3 in full is CASTLDGTGSYNSPLFF.

This clone was counted at least ten times. From the germline J gene comes the end of the CDR3, since the read stops 3 residues before it. The V and J genes are TRBV7-2 and TRBJ2-2; D is unclear. Trimming shortened V by 2 bases and J by 2 bases, and 9 bases separated the two germline ends. This CDR3 has 15 residues. Per germline, CDR1 SGHTA and CDR2 FQGNSA. Incomplete CDR3 DNA: TGTGCCAGCAGCTTATCCCCCCTTAACACCGGGGAG. It yields the protein CASSLSPLNTGE. In full, the CDR3 is CASSLSPLNTGELFF.

This clone has a count of ten or more. The observed sequence ends 3 residues before the CDR3 terminus, with the missing tail filled in from the germline J gene. The chain links TRBV11-2 to TRBJ2-1; 8 bases align to TRBD1. Germline V gene sequence: CDR1 SGHAT, CDR2 FQNNGV. V lost 2 bases, J lost 5 bases, and 5 bases stayed unmatched. The CDR3 extends over 15 amino acids. This chain's CDR3 is CASSLTGGPNNEQFF. The CDR3 bases that were read are TGTGCCAGCAGCTTAACAGGGGGGCCTAACAATGAG. The full variable domain, completed using reference TRBV11-2 and TRBJ2-1, is EAGVAQSPRYKIIEKRQSVAFWCNPISGHATLYWYQQILGQGPKLLIQFQNNGVVDDSQLPKDRFSAERLKGVDSTLKIQPAKLEDSAVYLCASSLTGGPNNEQFFGPGTRLTVL.

This clone was seen many times. The CDR3 is cut off 3 residues early in the read; its end comes from the germline J gene. The gene calls are TRBV30 and TRBJ2-1; D might be TRBD2 (6 bases). CDR3 length: 17 amino acids. V gave up 3 bases and J gave up 4 bases, with 22 bases separating them. Germline CDR1 is GTSNPN and CDR2 is SVGIG (reference sequence). The covered CDR3 bases are TGTGCCTGGAGCCTCCGACCCGGGACTCCTACTTACAATGAG. Residues: CAWSLRPGTPTYNE. The entire CDR3 protein reads CAWSLRPGTPTYNEQFF.

The sample holds many counts of this clone. From the germline J gene comes the end of the CDR3, since the read stops 3 residues before it. V gene TRBV5-1 combines with J gene TRBJ2-7; TRBD1 might be the D (5 bases). The V end was cut by 2 bases, the J end by 0 bases, with 6 bases between. Germline values: CDR1 SGHRS, CDR2 YFSETQ. There are 13 residues in the CDR3. The CDR3 protein is CASSLTGSYEQYF. CDR3 bases read: TGCGCCAGCAGCTTAACAGGCTCCTACGAG.

This clone has just a few counts. The read terminates 3 residues ahead of where the CDR3 ends, so the germline J gene completes it. The genes are TRBV6-2 or TRBV6-3 and TRBJ1-1, with D tentatively TRBD1 (5 bases). This CDR3 region has 13 residues. Trimming removed 6 bases at V and 1 base at J, with 9 bases between. The V gene's germline CDR1 is MNHEY and CDR2 SVGEGT. The CDR3 loop reads CASRPTENTEAFF. Partial CDR3 DNA: TGTGCCAGCAGGCCGACAGAGAACACTGAA.

In this sample, this clone turned up many times. The CDR3 end lies 3 residues beyond the end of the read and is filled in from the germline J gene. The gene calls are TRBV4-1 and TRBJ2-7; D may be TRBD1 (5 bases). Germline V gives CDR1 MGHRA, CDR2 YSYEKL. There are 13 residues in the CDR3. Trimming cost V 3 bases and J 2 bases, with 8 bases left between them. CDR3 DNA, as far as it was read: TGCGCCAGCAGCCACGGACACCCCTACGAG. Translating it yields CASSHGHPYE. The CDR3 reads in full as CASSHGHPYEQYF.

This clone was recorded at least ten times. The CDR3 end falls 3 residues outside the read, so it is completed with the germline J gene. This sequence joins TRBV7-2 and TRBJ2-1; 11 bases fit TRBD1. V lost 5 bases and J lost 9; bases outside the gene matches: 9. This CDR3 contains 15 residues. The germline V gene has CDR1 SGHTA and CDR2 FQGNSA. Incomplete CDR3 DNA: TGTGCCAGCAGCGAAAGGACAGGGGGCTACGGTGAG. Protein sequence: CASSERTGGYGE. The whole CDR3 sequence is CASSERTGGYGEQFF.

This clone was observed a few times. The missing CDR3 end, 3 residues past where the read stops, is filled in from the germline J gene. The rearrangement links TRBV19 to TRBJ1-2, with 8 bases matching TRBD1. Germline V lookup: CDR1 LNHDA, CDR2 SQIVND (reference sequence). The V and J ends lost 7 bases and 3 bases, in that order; junction bases with no gene match: 7. The CDR3 contains 14 residues. The CDR3 protein is CASNPLGQDYGYTF. Incomplete CDR3 DNA: TGTGCCAGTAACCCCCTGGGACAGGACTATGGC.

This clone was found many times. The CDR3 extends 3 residues past the end of the read, so its final part is completed from the germline J gene. The rearrangement uses TRBV6-2 or TRBV6-3 and TRBJ2-1; tentatively, D is TRBD2 (5 bases). The CDR3 runs 14 residues. V gave up 6 bases and J gave up 0 bases, with 9 bases separating them. Germline V gene sequence: CDR1 MNHEY, CDR2 SVGEGT. CDR3 region: CASRAVSSYNEQFF. Incomplete CDR3 DNA: TGTGCCAGCAGAGCGGTTAGCTCCTACAATGAG.

The table lists this clone with many counts. From the germline J gene comes the end of the CDR3, since the read stops 3 residues before it. This rearrangement joins TRBV19 to TRBJ1-3; maybe TRBD1 (6 bases). CDR1 LNHDA and CDR2 SQIVND come from the germline V gene (reference sequence). V lost 2 bases to trimming and J lost 2 bases, with 13 bases between them. The CDR3 extends over 16 amino acids. The DNA read from the CDR3 is TGTGCCAGTAGTATACATCTGCGACAGGCTGGAAACACC. It translates to CASSIHLRQAGNT. The entire CDR3 sequence reads CASSIHLRQAGNTIYF.

This clone was seen ten or more times. Coverage ceases 3 residues before the CDR3 finishes, and the germline J gene fills in the end. The rearrangement links TRBV19 to TRBJ2-2; D is ambiguous. Germline V gene data show CDR1 as LNHDA and CDR2 as SQIVND (reference sequence). Trimming left V 8 bases short and J 5 bases short, with 6 bases between. This CDR3 has 11 amino acids. The CDR3 loop is CASEATGELFF. The DNA read from the CDR3 is TGTGCCAGTGAAGCTACCGGGGAG.

This clone was detected ten times or more. Sequencing ends 3 residues short of the CDR3 end; the germline J gene provides the rest. The chain joins TRBV30 to TRBJ1-5; 7 bases are shared with TRBD1. The V gene's germline CDR1 is GTSNPN and CDR2 SVGIG (reference sequence). This CDR3 is 17 amino acids long. Unmatched junction bases numbered 12, after V lost 2 bases and J lost 2 bases. The CDR3: CAWSRTTGSFGNQPQHF. The DNA read from the CDR3 is TGTGCCTGGAGTCGGACGACAGGGAGCTTCGGCAATCAGCCC.

With regard to this clone: The read terminates 3 residues ahead of where the CDR3 ends, so the germline J gene completes it. This chain links TRBV6-2 or TRBV6-3 with TRBJ1-2; TRBD1 might be the D (6 bases). Germline V gene lookup returns CDR1 MNHEY and CDR2 SVGEGT. CDR3 length: 16 residues. CDR3 DNA (partial): TGTGCCAGCAGTTCAGGCGCTGGGGGGGGCACAGATACC. Translated: CASSSGAGGGTDT. The CDR3, in full, reads CASSSGAGGGTDTYTF.

This clone was observed many times. The CDR3 DNA, read in part, is TGTGCCATCAGTGCGCGGACTGCAGATGATTCACCC. Translated, it gives CAISARTADDSP. The CDR3, in full, reads CAISARTADDSPLHF. The chain recombines TRBV10-3 with TRBJ1-6; unclear D gene. The observed sequence ends 3 residues before the CDR3 terminus, with the missing tail filled in from the germline J gene. The CDR3 sequence is 15 residues long. V gave up 4 bases and J gave up 8 bases, with 15 bases separating them. In germline, CDR1 is ENHRY, CDR2 SYGVKD.

This clone was observed at least ten times. The read terminates 3 residues before the CDR3 end, so the remaining end is supplied by the germline J gene. The genes are TRBV18 and TRBJ2-7; 11 bases fit TRBD1. With 4 bases clipped from V and 3 bases from J, the junction kept 5 bases outside the gene matches. CDR3 length equals 15 residues. Germline-derived CDR1 and CDR2 are KGHSH and LQKENI. CDR3 sequence: CASSRGTGGNYEQYF. The sequenced CDR3 bases are TGTGCCAGCTCACGCGGGACAGGGGGGAACTACGAG.

In this sample, this clone turned up many times. The sequence runs out 3 residues before the end of the CDR3; the remainder is reconstructed from the germline J gene. The gene calls are TRBV7-2 and TRBJ2-7; 9 positions match TRBD1. Losses at the gene ends were 3 bases for V and 3 bases for J; bases not matched to a gene: 6. This CDR3 region has 15 residues. Per the germline V gene, CDR1 is SGHTA and CDR2 is FQGNSA. Incomplete CDR3 DNA: TGTGCCAGCAGCTTGGACAGGGGTGCTATCTACGAG. It yields the protein CASSLDRGAIYE. The CDR3, in full, reads CASSLDRGAIYEQYF.

This clone has a count of ten or more. The CDR3 goes on 3 residues after the read ends, and that part is filled in from the germline J gene. The chain links TRBV12-3 or TRBV12-4 to TRBJ1-1, with D unclear. CDR3 length equals 13 residues. Trimming took 6 bases from V and 2 from J, leaving 10 bases between them. CDR3 protein: CASSLRSNTEAFF. The part of the CDR3 DNA that was read is TGTGCCAGCAGCCTCAGATCAAACACTGAA.